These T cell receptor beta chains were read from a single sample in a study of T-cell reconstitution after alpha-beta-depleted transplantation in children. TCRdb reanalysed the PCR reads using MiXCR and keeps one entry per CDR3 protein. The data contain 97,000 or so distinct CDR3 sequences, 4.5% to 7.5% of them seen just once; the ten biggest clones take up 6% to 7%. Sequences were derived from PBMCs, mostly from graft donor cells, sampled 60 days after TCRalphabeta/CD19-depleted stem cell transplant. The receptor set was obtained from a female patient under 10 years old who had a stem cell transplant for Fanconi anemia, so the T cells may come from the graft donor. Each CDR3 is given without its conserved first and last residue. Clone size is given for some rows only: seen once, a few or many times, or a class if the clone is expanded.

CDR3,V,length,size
ASSLEAGIGVYYEQY,TRBV7-9,15,many
ASSQTGTGELF,TRBV7-6,11,few
SAPQSQGAKNIQY,TRBV20-1,13,many
ASSPDPERGYNEQF,TRBV11-3,14,many
ASSGGEETQY,TRBV18,10,many
SGTDNYGYT,TRBV20-1,9,many
ASRPGGTTYEQY,TRBV12-3/TRBV12-4,12,few
ASSWGTGSYNEQF,TRBV12-3/TRBV12-4,13,many
ASSFAPQSSYNSPLH,TRBV28,15,many
ASSLGVEGAYEQY,TRBV12-3/TRBV12-4,13,-
ASSYSEETQY,TRBV12-3/TRBV12-4,10,many
SASQLAGVHEQY,TRBV20-1,12,many
ASSAQEGLAGVSPQY,TRBV28,15,-
ASGRNGDTQY,TRBV5-1,10,many
ASSLRGTSGGNEQF,TRBV13,14,-
ASSDFVGGLRPQH,TRBV6-1,13,many
ASSLDRGRIAF,TRBV7-3,11,many
ASSYSTYRGPETQY,TRBV6-2/TRBV6-3,14,few
ASSQVNSVHEQY,TRBV4-1,12,-
ASSPGLADTQY,TRBV13,11,many
ASSRDYNYGYT,TRBV5-1,11,-
ASSERPYGRSEETQY,TRBV25-1,15,many
SVEGGFSSYNEQF,TRBV29-1,13,many
ASSLAGLAGLNSGANVLT,TRBV5-1,18,few
ASSLEWASYEQF,TRBV7-2,12,-
SARDRGEWGQETQY,TRBV20-1,14,-
ASVMDGEETQY,TRBV7-8,11,many
ASSLTLARDLYNEQF,TRBV5-1,15,-
ASSSGTGGSPLH,TRBV6-5,12,many
ASSWAAGDTYEQY,TRBV5-1,13,many
ASSPEVLAYEQY,TRBV18,12,-
AISDLANTGELF,TRBV10-3,12,many
SARDGGLAGAYEQY,TRBV20-1,14,few
SARPRGQGHYQPQH,TRBV20-1,14,many
ASSETADTQY,TRBV6-1,10,few
ARSIGGIYNEQF,TRBV30,12,many
ASSLALAGASSYNEQF,TRBV11-3,16,many
ASSLAGVRTGELF,TRBV7-9,13,many
SPGTDYNSPLH,TRBV20-1,11,few
ASSPPQGAGAF,TRBV6-5,11,many
ASSLRLGELY,TRBV7-8,10,-
ASRPRGGDRANTEAF,TRBV12-3/TRBV12-4,15,many